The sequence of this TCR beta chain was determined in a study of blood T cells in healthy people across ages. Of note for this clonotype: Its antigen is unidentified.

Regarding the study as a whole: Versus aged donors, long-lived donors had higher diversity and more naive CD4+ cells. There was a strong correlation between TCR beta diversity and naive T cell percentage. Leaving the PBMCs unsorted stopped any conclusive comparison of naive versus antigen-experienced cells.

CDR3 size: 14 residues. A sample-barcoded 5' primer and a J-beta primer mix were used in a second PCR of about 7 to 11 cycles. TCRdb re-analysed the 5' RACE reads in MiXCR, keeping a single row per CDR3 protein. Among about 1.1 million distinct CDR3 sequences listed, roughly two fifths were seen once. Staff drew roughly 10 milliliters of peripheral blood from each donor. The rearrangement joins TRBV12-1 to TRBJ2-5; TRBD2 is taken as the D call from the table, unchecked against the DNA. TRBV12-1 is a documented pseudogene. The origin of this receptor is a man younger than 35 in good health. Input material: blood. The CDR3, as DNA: TGTGCCAGCAGCTTTGGTCAGAAGCGGGAGACCCAGTACTTC. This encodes CASSFGQKRETQYF.